The clone carrying this TCR beta chain has a single count. Its antigen remains unknown. The data derive from a study of cytomegalovirus exposure and HLA in healthy donors. Overall study context: Researchers found that approximately 85% of over 350 genotyped donors fell within the Caucasian-associated ancestry cluster. Study results and limitations: Later analysis placed DRB1 highest and HLA-C lowest in TCR association rates, which differed by HLA locus. Analysis performed later found more than 15,000 TCR beta sequences associated with HLA alleles at 0.05 false discovery rate. Beyond CMV serostatus, there was no information to go on about immune exposure.

60 Vbeta and 13 Jbeta primers were used in PCR. Profiling relied on immunoSEQ multiplex PCR, and the TCRdb table lists in-frame clones only, not all of them. The sample comprises about 150,000 clones, about 80% of which are singletons, and roughly 13% rests with the top ten. This CDR3 is 15 amino acids long. Losses at the gene ends were 4 bases for V and 8 bases for J; bases not matched to a gene: 9. Germline V gives CDR1 LNHDA, CDR2 SQIVND (reference sequence). The chain is built from TRBV19 and TRBJ2-1; 9 positions match TRBD2. What was sequenced was PBMCs. This sequence originates from a man younger than 45 in good health and CMV-seropositive. The CDR3 DNA follows: TGTGCCAGTAGTAGTATAGCGGGAGACGTCTATGAGCAGTTCTTC. Translated, it gives CASSSIAGDVYEQFF.